This T cell receptor (beta chain) came from a study of response to subunit inactivated influenza vaccine (dated by TCRdb to 2017 to 2018). About the study as a whole: Deep quantitative profiling of the T cell receptor repertoire was used in the study to follow responses to a trivalent subunit inactivated influenza vaccine. What the authors observed across the whole study: The authors suggested that each seasonal influenza vaccination may recruit only a limited number of new T cells.

The protocol used for the library was RT-PCR. Reads for this sample came from an Illumina HiSeq 2500. TCRdb's own reprocessing of the public reads used fastp at Q25 and MiXCR and kept productive beta chains. Every distinct CDR3 protein forms one entry, paired with its most common genes and DNA. Across this sample there are around 530,000 distinct CDR3 sequences, with about 10% seen only once. The ten biggest clones cover about 10% of the sample. From the cysteine up to the phenylalanine, the CDR3 has a length of 13 residues. Only CDR3 DNA is held: 39 bases, read in frame from base 1. Trimming removed 7 bases from V and 9 bases from J; the gene matches leave 6 bases unexplained. CDR1 and CDR2 are drawn from the germline V gene (reference sequence): SEHNR, FQNEAQ. This clonotype has more than one count but fewer than ten. The antigen it binds to is not known. Qualities for individual bases were not recorded, and no much larger clone is one base off.

The chain is assembled from TRBV7-9 and TRBJ2-1, with TRBD2 matching 10 junction bases. Sequenced here: PBMCs from blood, sampled on the day of vaccination. The TCR comes from a man between 50 and 59 years old who received an inactivated influenza vaccine. Donor details come from another sample of the same person, matched by shared clones. The sequence in DNA is TGTGCCAGCAAGTCTAGCGGGAGCGTTGAGCAGTTCTTC. This translates into CASKSSGSVEQFF. Reference TRBV7-9 and TRBJ2-1 proteins supply the regions before and after the CDR3; the full variable domain is: DTGVSQNPRHKITKRGQNVTFRCDPISEHNRLYWYRQTLGQGPEFLTYFQNEAQLEKSRLLSDRFSAERPKGSFSTLEIQRTEQGDSAMYLCASKSSGSVEQFFGPGTRLTVL.